These 25 T cell receptor beta chains originate from one sample sequenced in a study of naive and memory T cell subsets. Both TRBC1 and TRBC2 were covered by a beta constant-region primer of two equimolar oligonucleotides. Each CDR3 protein is one row after TCRdb ran MiXCR on the UMI-ligation and nested PCR reads. The sample holds approximately 82,000 distinct CDR3 sequences, roughly 7.3% seen once. The specimen was central memory CD4+ T cells from blood. The receptors were gathered from a human donor in good health.

There are many counts of this clonotype. The rearrangement joins TRBV7-8 to TRBJ2-4; D gene ambiguous. This CDR3 contains 17 residues. V shed 5 bases and J shed 7 bases, with 24 bases lying between them. Per germline, CDR1 SGHVS and CDR2 FQNEAQ. CDR3 in amino acids: CASSPPLRASNRNIQYF. The CDR3 nucleotides are TGTGCCAGCAGCCCCCCCCTCCGGGCTTCCAATCGGAACATTCAGTACTTC.

This clonotype was picked up a small number of times. This chain connects TRBV7-9 to TRBJ1-2, with no clear D. Germline V gene sequence: CDR1 SEHNR, CDR2 FQNEAQ (reference sequence). V was pared by 3 bases and J by 0 bases, with 8 bases between. The CDR3 is 14 residues long. CDR3 sequence reads: CASSFSESNYGYTF. The CDR3 nucleotides read TGTGCCAGCAGCTTTTCGGAGTCTAACTATGGCTACACCTTC.

This clonotype has ten or more counts. V gene TRBV27 combines with J gene TRBJ2-7; 7 bases are a match to TRBD1. The ends lost 5 bases at V and 3 bases at J; junction bases unmatched: 7. The CDR3 is 14 residues long. Germline V gene sequence: CDR1 MNHEY, CDR2 SMNVEV (reference sequence). This chain's CDR3 is CASSLRGQDYEQYF. The CDR3 DNA reads as TGTGCCAGCAGTCTAAGGGGGCAGGACTACGAGCAGTACTTC.

The J gene is TRBJ2-1, the V gene TRBV27; 8 nucleotides agree with TRBD1. V gave up 5 bases and J gave up 11 bases; unmatched junction bases: 11. This CDR3 comprises 14 residues. The germline gives CDR1 MNHEY, CDR2 SMNVEV (reference sequence). The CDR3 bases are TGTGCCAGCAGTACCCCGGGACAGGTCCTAAAGCAGTTCTTC. Translating it yields CASSTPGQVLKQFF.

Only a few counts were recorded for this clonotype. J is TRBJ2-7 and V is TRBV14, with D perhaps TRBD2 (5 bases). V lost 5 bases, J lost 6 bases, and 17 bases lay in between. From germline, CDR1 is SGHDN and CDR2 FVKESK. The CDR3 covers 14 residues. The CDR3 protein is CASSVSGALPEQYF. The CDR3 nucleotides are TGTGCCAGCAGCGTCAGCGGTGCCCTCCCCGAGCAGTACTTC.

This clonotype has a handful of counts. The chain links TRBV19 to TRBJ2-1; 10 bases align to TRBD2. V was pared by 3 bases and J by 5 bases, with 1 base of the junction left unmatched. CDR1 and CDR2 (germline): LNHDA, SQIVND (reference sequence). The CDR3 spans 14 residues. CDR3 protein: CASSMGTSDNEQFF. The CDR3 region has the DNA TGTGCCAGTAGTATGGGGACTAGCGACAATGAGCAGTTCTTC.

This clonotype has ten or more counts. The chain uses TRBV20-1 and TRBJ1-5, with D unresolved. Germline assignment: CDR1 DFQATT and CDR2 SNEGSKA (reference sequence). The CDR3 loop spans 12 amino acids. Between the trimmed V and J ends, which lost 0 bases and 6 bases, there was a span of 6 bases. The CDR3 coding sequence is TGCAGTGCTAGAGAAGAGGGTCAGCCCCAGCATTTT. Amino acid sequence: CSAREEGQPQHF.

The chain recombines TRBV7-2 with TRBJ1-2, with a possible D match to TRBD1 (5 bases). Trimming shortened V by 1 base and J by 3 bases, and 12 bases separated the two germline ends. From germline, CDR1 is SGHTA and CDR2 FQGNSA. The CDR3 covers 15 residues. This chain's CDR3 is CASSLDRSNHYGYTF. CDR3 nucleotide sequence: TGTGCCAGCAGCTTAGACAGGTCCAATCACTATGGCTACACCTTC.

This clonotype was seen at least ten times. One junction end does not reproduce the germline sequence, and a read error may be involved. The V call is TRBV29-1, the J call TRBJ1-1; D is ambiguous. This CDR3 is 12 amino acids long. CDR1 and CDR2 from the germline V gene are SQVTM and ANQGSEA. The DNA of the CDR3 is TGCAGCGTTTCCCTTCGGAACGCTGAAGCTTTCTTT. Protein product: CSVSLRNAEAFF.

This chain links TRBV19 with TRBJ2-1; no firm D call. With 0 bases removed from V and 7 bases from J, the gap between germline ends came to 16 bases. CDR1 and CDR2 (germline): LNHDA, SQIVND (reference sequence). The CDR3 sequence is 16 residues long. CDR3 loop: CASSIELQRTKNEQFF. As DNA, the CDR3 is TGTGCCAGTAGTATAGAACTGCAGCGCACTAAGAATGAGCAGTTCTTC.

This clonotype was seen ten or more times. The chain has TRBV7-2 and TRBJ1-2; D is unresolved. CDR1 is SGHTA and CDR2 is FQGNSA in the germline V gene. V dropped 1 base and J dropped 2 bases, with 14 bases sitting between them. CDR3 size: 16 residues. The CDR3 reads CASSLDQGIRNYGYTF. The CDR3 DNA reads as TGTGCCAGCAGCTTAGATCAAGGGATCCGCAACTATGGCTACACCTTC. The variable domain in full, with the rest retrieved from reference TRBV7-2 and TRBJ1-2, is GAGVSQSPSNKVTEKGKDVELRCDPISGHTALYWYRQSLGQGLEFLIYFQGNSAPDKSGLPSDRFSAERTGGSVSTLTIQRTQQEDSAVYLCASSLDQGIRNYGYTFGSGTRLTVV.

The sample holds many counts of this clonotype. V and J are TRBV20-1 and TRBJ1-3; D gene unclear. The length of the CDR3 is 14 residues. Trimming left V 4 bases short and J 10 bases short, with 20 bases between. The germline V gene has CDR1 DFQATT and CDR2 SNEGSKA (reference sequence). The CDR3 loop reads CSANTATAIGTIYF. The CDR3 DNA reads TGCAGTGCTAATACAGCCACCGCAATAGGGACCATATATTTT.

This clonotype was seen ten or more times. This chain links TRBV6-5 with TRBJ1-6; the D is unclear. The CDR3 has 13 residues. Germline loops: CDR1 MNHEY, CDR2 SVGAGI. V shed 0 bases and J shed 13 bases, with 10 bases lying between them. Here the CDR3 reads CASSYSSSSPLHF. CDR3 DNA sequence: TGTGCCAGCAGTTACTCGTCGTCTTCCCCCCTCCACTTT.

The table lists this clonotype with many counts. This sequence joins TRBV12-2 and TRBJ2-2. TRBV12-2 is a documented pseudogene. CDR3 length: 16 amino acids. The CDR3 here is CASRLETELNTGELFF. Written as DNA, the CDR3 is TGTGCAAGTCGCTTAGAGACGGAGCTGAACACCGGGGAGCTGTTTTTT.

CDR3 DNA: TGTGCCAGCAGTCCTAGACAGGGCAGTTCACCCCTCCACTTT. It is translated as CASSPRQGSSPLHF. The chain couples TRBV6-6 to TRBJ1-6, with 7 bases fitting TRBD1. CDR3 length: 14 residues. Germline V lookup: CDR1 MNHNY, CDR2 SVGAGI (reference sequence). V lost 5 bases and J lost 9; bases outside the gene matches: 7.

The CDR3 here is CSARRRQGLSTEAFF. In DNA, the CDR3 is TGCAGTGCTAGAAGACGACAGGGGTTGAGCACTGAAGCTTTCTTT. The rearrangement joins TRBV20-1 to TRBJ1-1; TRBD1 matches 8 bases. CDR1 DFQATT and CDR2 SNEGSKA come from the germline V gene (reference sequence). The CDR3 is made up of 15 amino acids. The J segment lost 4 bases and the V segment lost 2 bases, leaving 9 bases of the junction unmatched.

The rearrangement links TRBV7-2 to TRBJ2-4; TRBD1 matches 7 bases. CDR1 and CDR2 (germline): SGHTA, FQGNSA. V trimming: 5 bases; J trimming: 0 bases; junction bases outside the gene matches: 10. The CDR3 is 17 residues long. For the CDR3, the DNA is TGTGCCAGCAGCCCATGGGGACAGACACTAGCCAAAAACATTCAGTACTTC. Translating gives CASSPWGQTLAKNIQYF.

The CDR3 reads CSARYRPSGVYEQYF. CDR3 bases: TGCAGTGCTAGATACCGGCCTAGCGGGGTGTACGAGCAGTACTTC. The J gene is TRBJ2-7, the V gene TRBV20-1, with TRBD2 matching over 9 bases. CDR1 and CDR2 (germline): DFQATT, SNEGSKA (reference sequence). The CDR3 spans 15 residues. Unmatched junction bases numbered 9, after V lost 2 bases and J lost 4 bases.

The V call is TRBV6-1, the J call TRBJ1-5, with D possibly TRBD1 on 5 matching bases. This CDR3 is 16 amino acids long. Germline CDR1 reads MNHNS; CDR2 reads SASEGT. V was clipped by 1 base and J by 4 bases, with 14 bases between them. CDR3 amino acids: CASSEGVGLHNQPQHF. In nucleotides, the CDR3 is TGTGCCAGCAGTGAAGGAGTGGGACTGCATAATCAGCCCCAGCATTTT.

As for this clonotype: This may arise from a read error, as a much more abundant clone is one base away. V is TRBV14 and J is TRBJ1-1, with D unresolved. Trimming took 4 bases from V and 1 from J, leaving 7 bases between them. Germline assignment: CDR1 SGHDN and CDR2 FVKESK. CDR3 length: 13 residues. The CDR3 region has the DNA TGTGCCAGCAGCCTGTTCACGAACACTGAAGCTTTCTTT. It codes for CASSLFTNTEAFF. The whole variable domain, filled in from reference TRBV14 and TRBJ1-1, reads EAGVTQFPSHSVIEKGQTVTLRCDPISGHDNLYWYRRVMGKEIKFLLHFVKESKQDESGMPNNRFLAERTGGTYSTLKVQPAELEDSGVYFCASSLFTNTEAFFGQGTRLTVV.

This clonotype was seen just once. The gene calls are TRBV28 and TRBJ1-1; D is uncertain. This CDR3 is built from 14 residues. The V end lost 4 bases, the J end lost 4 bases, and 13 bases lay between the germline ends. CDR1 MDHEN and CDR2 SYDVKM come from the germline V gene. Written as DNA, the CDR3 is TGTGCCAGCAGTTCCCCCACAACGAGCACTGAAGCTTTCTTT. Protein product: CASSSPTTSTEAFF.

This clonotype was recorded many times. The chain recombines TRBV24-1 with TRBJ2-1; TRBD1 is a possible D gene (6 bases). This CDR3 contains 13 residues. Trimming stripped 6 bases from V and 4 bases from J, with 9 bases between. Germline-derived CDR1 and CDR2 are KGHDR and SFDVKD. The CDR3 here is CATSPTGYNEQFF. CDR3 DNA: TGTGCCACCAGTCCCACAGGGTACAATGAGCAGTTCTTC.

Ten or more counts support this clonotype. V usage is TRBV3-1 and J usage is TRBJ1-4, with TRBD1 matching over 12 bases. With 1 base clipped from V and 7 bases from J, the junction kept 7 bases outside the gene matches. The V gene's germline CDR1 is LGHDT and CDR2 YNNKEL (reference sequence). The CDR3 length is 17 residues. Here the CDR3 DNA reads TGTGCCAGCAGCCAAGCCCGGGACAGGGGGCGAGGTGAAAAACTGTTTTTT. Protein: CASSQARDRGRGEKLFF. Using reference TRBV3-1 and TRBJ1-4 for the parts outside the CDR3, the full variable domain is DTAVSQTPKYLVTQMGNDKSIKCEQNLGHDTMYWYKQDSKKFLKIMFSYNNKELIINETVPNRFSPKSPDKAHLNLHINSLELGDSAVYFCASSQARDRGRGEKLFFGSGTQLSVL.

This clonotype was counted at least ten times. A junction end diverges from the germline sequence, so it may reflect a read error. V usage is TRBV30 and J usage is TRBJ2-6; D not resolved. The CDR3 covers 13 residues. Germline V gene data show CDR1 as GTSNPN and CDR2 as SVGIG (reference sequence). This CDR3 reads CASASSWANVLTF. CDR3 coding DNA: TGTGCTTCCGCCTCCTCTTGGGCCAACGTCCTGACTTTC.

This clonotype was recorded a few times. The chain carries TRBV4-2 and TRBJ2-1; 10 positions match TRBD1. J gave up 6 bases and V 4 bases, and 9 bases lay outside the gene matches. This CDR3 is built from 16 residues. Germline V gene lookup returns CDR1 LGHNA and CDR2 YNFKEQ. The CDR3 DNA reads as TGTGCCAGCAGCCCACTCGGGGGGACAGGGGTCAATGAGCAGTTCTTC. Translating it yields CASSPLGGTGVNEQFF.